Following are 25 T cell receptor beta chains from one sample sequenced in a study of cytomegalovirus exposure and HLA in healthy donors. Sequenced by immunoSEQ multiplex PCR; TCRdb stores in-frame clones only, minus some. The table lists more than 85,000 clones, approximately 88% of them singletons. Sequences were obtained from PBMCs. The receptors originated from a woman in her twenties or thirties in good health and CMV-seropositive.

The V gene is TRBV9, the J gene TRBJ2-7, with 9 bases fitting TRBD1. Per the germline V gene, CDR1 is SGDLS and CDR2 is YYNGEE. This CDR3 region has 16 residues. V shed 0 bases, J shed 3 bases, and the junction held 7 bases outside the gene matches. The CDR3 DNA reads as TGTGCCAGCAGCGTAGAGGCGGACAGGGGTCACTACGAGCAGTACTTC. It encodes CASSVEADRGHYEQYF. The full variable domain, with the rest looked up from reference TRBV9 and TRBJ2-7, is DSGVTQTPKHLITATGQRVTLRCSPRSGDLSVYWYQQSLDQGLQFLIQYYNGEERAKGNILERFSAQQFPDLHSELNLSSLELGDSALYFCASSVEADRGHYEQYFGPGTRLTVT.

This chain uses TRBV7-2 with TRBJ1-3; tentative D call: TRBD1 (5 bases). V was trimmed by 5 bases and J by 7 bases, leaving 27 bases between them. Germline V gives CDR1 SGHTA, CDR2 FQGNSA. This CDR3 contains 18 residues. The CDR3 sequence is CASSPTLGWSREGNTIYF. DNA of the CDR3: TGTGCCAGCAGCCCCACACTTGGGTGGTCCCGGGAGGGGAACACCATATATTTT.

A note on this clone: The sample carries other DNA sequences with the same CDR3. The genes are TRBV5-1 and TRBJ2-2; D uncertain. Germline CDR1 reads SGHRS; CDR2 reads YFSETQ. The CDR3 is made up of 13 amino acids. V was shortened by 0 bases and J by 5 bases, with 5 bases between the two germline ends. This CDR3 reads CASSLAGTGELFF. The CDR3 region has the DNA TGCGCCAGCAGCTTGGCCGGGACCGGGGAGCTGTTTTTT.

This clone was seen just once. The chain has TRBV4-3 and TRBJ2-7; D might be TRBD1 (6 bases). This CDR3 has 14 amino acids. The germline V and J ends were trimmed by 0 bases and 6 bases, with 12 bases remaining between them. Germline V CDR1 and CDR2: LGHNA, YSLEER. Here the CDR3 reads CASSQDGPDSEQYF. CDR3 nucleotides: TGCGCCAGCAGCCAAGATGGTCCGGACAGCGAGCAGTACTTC.

V and J are TRBV6-6 and TRBJ2-7, with 8 nucleotides matching TRBD1. This CDR3 comprises 16 residues. J lost 3 bases, V lost 2 bases, and 9 bases had no gene match. Germline assignment: CDR1 MNHNY and CDR2 SVGAGI (reference sequence). This CDR3 reads CASSYKTSGQGYEQYF. The DNA for the CDR3 is TGTGCCAGCAGTTACAAGACTTCTGGACAGGGCTACGAGCAGTACTTC.

The chain couples TRBV29-1 to TRBJ2-3; a possible D gene is TRBD2 (6 bases). The germline gives CDR1 SQVTM, CDR2 ANQGSEA. This CDR3 contains 14 residues. Trimming cost V 7 bases and J 5 bases, with 19 bases left between them. The CDR3 DNA reads as TGCAGCGCCCCTGGGGCGGGATTGATAGATACGCAGTATTTT. Residues: CSAPGAGLIDTQYF.

The count of this clone is one. The chain combines TRBV19 with TRBJ2-3; TRBD2 matches at 8 bases. The CDR3 has 14 residues. The germline V gene encodes CDR1 LNHDA and CDR2 SQIVND (reference sequence). V lost 3 bases and J lost 6; bases outside the gene matches: 5. CDR3 region: CASSIEAGVDTQYF. The CDR3 DNA sequence: TGTGCCAGTAGTATCGAAGCGGGAGTTGATACGCAGTATTTT.

The chain has TRBV2 and TRBJ2-1, with TRBD1 matching over 7 bases. Germline-derived CDR1 and CDR2 are SNHLY and FYNNEI. The V and J ends lost 9 bases and 8 bases, in that order; junction bases with no gene match: 7. CDR3 size: 12 residues. The CDR3 sequence: CARELGGHEQFF. The CDR3 coding sequence is TGTGCCAGGGAGTTAGGGGGCCATGAGCAGTTCTTC.

The chain carries TRBV1 and TRBJ2-5; the table calls TRBD1, which could not be checked here. TRBV1 is an annotated pseudogene. The CDR3 totals 14 residues. CDR3 sequence reads: CTSSVNSGAETQYF. CDR3 bases: TGCACCAGCAGCGTAAACTCAGGGGCAGAGACCCAGTACTTC.

The chain links TRBV7-6 to TRBJ2-3; D is undetermined. Deletions cut 1 base from V and 1 base from J, with 9 bases between. CDR1 SGHVS and CDR2 FNYEAQ come from the germline V gene. The CDR3 consists of 15 residues. CDR3 sequence reads: CASSLGSSGTDTQYF. CDR3 in DNA: TGTGCCAGCAGCTTAGGTTCCAGCGGCACAGATACGCAGTATTTT.

The V gene is TRBV4-3, the J gene TRBJ2-7; tentatively, D is TRBD1 (5 bases). Germline CDR1 is LGHNA and CDR2 is YSLEER. This CDR3 comprises 16 residues. Trimming pared 0 bases from V and 0 bases from J, leaving 12 bases between. The CDR3 spells CASSQDWGVDSYEQYF. The CDR3 DNA reads as TGCGCCAGCAGCCAAGATTGGGGCGTCGACTCCTACGAGCAGTACTTC.

J is TRBJ2-5 and V is TRBV2; 10 positions match TRBD2. Germline V gives CDR1 SNHLY, CDR2 FYNNEI. The J segment lost 2 bases and the V segment lost 5 bases, leaving 5 bases of the junction unmatched. This CDR3 is 15 amino acids long. Written as DNA, the CDR3 is TGTGCCAGCAGTACCGGGACTAGCGTACAAGAGACCCAGTACTTC. This gives the protein CASSTGTSVQETQYF.

The chain combines TRBV4-3 with TRBJ2-3; tentatively, D is TRBD2 (6 bases). CDR1 and CDR2 from the germline V gene are LGHNA and YSLEER. Trimming shortened V by 4 bases and J by 2 bases, and 13 bases separated the two germline ends. This CDR3 comprises 15 residues. Written as DNA, the CDR3 is TGCGCCAGCAGCCTGCAGGGAGGACCCACAGATACGCAGTATTTT. It codes for CASSLQGGPTDTQYF.

V and J are TRBV6-5 and TRBJ1-5, with D possibly matching TRBD1 (5 bases). Germline values: CDR1 MNHEY, CDR2 SVGAGI. CDR3 size: 13 residues. The V gene lost 5 bases and the J gene lost 7 bases, with 12 bases spanning the gap. CDR3 coding DNA: TGTGCCAGCAGTCGGACATCCGAGCAGCCCCAGCATTTT. It translates to CASSRTSEQPQHF.

As concerns this clone: Since the CDR3 does not end with the conserved phenylalanine or tryptophan, this likely comes from a read error. The limits of the CDR3 on the DNA are not certain, so only TCRdb's listed CDR3 is given. V usage is TRBV4-3 and J usage is TRBJ2-7; the table's D call of TRBD1 was not tested on the DNA. The CDR3 is 11 amino acids long, termini counted. Germline CDR1 is LGHNA and CDR2 is YSLEER. CDR3 region: CASSLPWKGTN.

V gene TRBV6-1 combines with J gene TRBJ1-2; D is uncertain. With 2 bases removed from V and 2 bases from J, the gap between germline ends came to 18 bases. Germline CDR1 and CDR2: MNHNS and SASEGT. The CDR3 is made up of 17 amino acids. In DNA form, the CDR3 reads TGTGCCAGCAGTGAACCTACGGTGGTAGCCGCAAACTATGGCTACACCTTC. It translates to CASSEPTVVAANYGYTF.

This clone was observed a single time. The V and J genes are TRBV9 and TRBJ2-1, with D possibly TRBD1 on 5 matching bases. CDR1 is SGDLS and CDR2 is YYNGEE in the germline V gene. This CDR3 spans 15 amino acids. V lost 0 bases, J lost 2 bases, and 9 bases lay in between. This chain's CDR3 is CASSVGREAYNEQFF. DNA for the CDR3: TGTGCCAGCAGCGTAGGCAGGGAAGCCTACAATGAGCAGTTCTTC.

The genes are TRBV7-9 and TRBJ2-3, with 10 positions matching TRBD2. Per the germline V gene, CDR1 is SEHNR and CDR2 is FQNEAQ (reference sequence). Trimming took 5 bases from V and 2 from J; bases not matched to a gene: 7. The CDR3 loop spans 16 amino acids. This chain's CDR3 is CASSPGGTSDTDTQYF. CDR3 in DNA: TGTGCCAGCAGCCCTGGGGGGACTAGCGACACAGATACGCAGTATTTT. The full variable domain, its missing parts supplied by reference TRBV7-9 and TRBJ2-3, is DTGVSQNPRHKITKRGQNVTFRCDPISEHNRLYWYRQTLGQGPEFLTYFQNEAQLEKSRLLSDRFSAERPKGSFSTLEIQRTEQGDSAMYLCASSPGGTSDTDTQYFGPGTRLTVL.

The rearrangement links TRBV11-2 to TRBJ1-1, with D uncertain. Germline V gives CDR1 SGHAT, CDR2 FQNNGV. This CDR3 is built from 15 residues. V gave up 0 bases and J gave up 6 bases, with 14 bases separating them. The CDR3 loop is CASSLDPGRSAEAFF. The CDR3 DNA reads TGTGCCAGCAGCTTAGATCCGGGAAGGAGCGCTGAAGCTTTCTTT.

J is TRBJ1-6 and V is TRBV7-2; 8 bases are shared with TRBD1. The CDR3 runs 17 residues. In germline, CDR1 is SGHTA, CDR2 FQGNSA. V shed 5 bases, J shed 5 bases, and the junction held 11 bases outside the gene matches. CDR3 nucleotides: TGTGCCAGCAGCGTCCGTAGGGGGACAGGCAATAATTCACCCCTCCACTTT. Translation gives CASSVRRGTGNNSPLHF.

This clone was seen only once. The rearrangement joins TRBV11-3 to TRBJ1-5; D call uncertain. CDR1 is SGHNT, CDR2 YENEEA, per germline. The CDR3 totals 18 residues. Trimming stripped 5 bases from V and 0 bases from J, with 20 bases between. The CDR3 loop reads CASSATDTQSYSNQPQHF. The CDR3 bases are TGTGCCAGCAGCGCCACAGACACGCAATCATATAGCAATCAGCCCCAGCATTTT.

This clone has just one count. CDR3 in amino acids: CASSSGNAYEQYF. In DNA form, the CDR3 reads TGTGCCAGCAGCTCCGGTAACGCCTACGAGCAGTACTTC. The chain employs TRBV7-9 and TRBJ2-7; D remains unclear. The CDR3 is made up of 13 amino acids. The germline V gene encodes CDR1 SEHNR and CDR2 FQNEAQ (reference sequence). The V gene lost 4 bases and the J gene lost 2 bases, with 9 bases spanning the gap.

Worth noting for this clone: Its ends do not fully match the called genes, so a read error is possible. The chain combines TRBV29-1 with TRBJ2-1; D gene uncertain. Germline-derived CDR1 and CDR2 are SQVTM and ANQGSEA. There are 10 residues in the CDR3. The CDR3, as DNA: TGCAGCGGGTCCTACGATGAGCAGTTCTTC. Translation gives CSGSYDEQFF.

CDR3 residues: CASSQDGEYEQYF. The CDR3 DNA follows: TGCGCCAGCAGCCAGGACGGGGAATACGAGCAGTACTTC. This chain connects TRBV4-1 to TRBJ2-7; D perhaps matches TRBD2 (5 bases). Per germline, CDR1 MGHRA and CDR2 YSYEKL. Trimming left V 3 bases short and J 4 bases short, with 10 bases between. The CDR3 runs to 13 residues.

The rearrangement joins TRBV19 to TRBJ1-1; no firm D call. V was trimmed by 7 bases and J by 6 bases, leaving 9 bases between them. The CDR3 runs 11 residues. In germline, CDR1 is LNHDA, CDR2 SQIVND (reference sequence). The CDR3 coding sequence is TGTGCCAGTATAGCAAGCGCTGAAGCTTTCTTT. It yields the protein CASIASAEAFF.